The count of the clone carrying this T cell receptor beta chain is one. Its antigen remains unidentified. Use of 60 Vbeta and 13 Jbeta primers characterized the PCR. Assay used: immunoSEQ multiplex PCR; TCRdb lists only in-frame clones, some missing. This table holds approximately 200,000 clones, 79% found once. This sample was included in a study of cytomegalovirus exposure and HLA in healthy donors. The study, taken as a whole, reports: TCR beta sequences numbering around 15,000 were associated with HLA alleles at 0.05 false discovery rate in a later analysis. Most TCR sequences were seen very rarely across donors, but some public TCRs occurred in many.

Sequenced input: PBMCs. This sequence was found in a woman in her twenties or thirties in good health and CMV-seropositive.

CDR3 in DNA: TGTGCCAGCATCGTCCTACAGGGGGCCACTGAAGCTTTCTTT. Protein: CASIVLQGATEAFF. The chain has TRBV2 and TRBJ1-1, with 9 positions matching TRBD1. Germline V CDR1 and CDR2: SNHLY, FYNNEI. After removal of 7 bases from V and 4 bases from J, the junction contained 7 bases not matched to a gene. The CDR3 has 14 amino acids.